Listed here are 14 T cell receptor beta chains from one sample, sequenced in a study of tumor-infiltrating lymphocytes in primary liver carcinoma. The source material, roughly 18-30 mg of unsorted bulk tissue, was used to co-extract RNA and DNA. A primer matching the constant region was used to make TCR beta cDNA from around 550 ng of total RNA. Employing slightly modified ARM-PCR, three nested multiplex PCR rounds were run, and these gave rise to the TCR beta libraries. The two initial PCR rounds, around 11 cycles each, used TRBV1-TRBV30 forward and C-beta reverse primers. TCRdb called the multiplex PCR reads again in MiXCR, with one record for every CDR3 protein. In the table there are more than 70,000 distinct CDR3 sequences, 60% to 75% of which are singletons. Sequenced: liver tumor tissue from sampling region 1. This sample's subset: tumor region T1, superior pole. Receptors originate from a man between 35 and 55 years old with primary liver carcinoma and hepatitis B virus infection.

As regards this clonotype: The junction shows a germline mismatch at one end, possibly a read error. J is TRBJ2-1 and V is TRBV11-2, with a tentative D call TRBD2 (6 bases). The germline CDR1 and CDR2 sequences are SGHAT and FQNNGV. The CDR3 is made up of 15 amino acids. The CDR3 spells CASVLGDFRRHEQFF. DNA for the CDR3: TGTGCCAGCGTACTAGGGGACTTCCGGAGACATGAACAGTTCTTC.

Remarks on this clonotype: Lacking the conserved final phenylalanine or tryptophan, this CDR3 likely reflects a read error. The V call is TRBV6-5, the J call TRBJ1-5, with 8 bases aligning to TRBD1. The CDR3 runs 15 residues. Germline CDR1 MNHEY, CDR2 SVGAGI. V shed 6 bases and J 5 bases; nucleotides not matched to a gene: 9. CDR3 amino acids: CASRDRVGGDQPQHY. The DNA for the CDR3 is TGTGCCAGCAGGGACAGGGTAGGAGGCGATCAGCCCCAGCATTAT.

This CDR3 is CSAPKSVQETQYF. The CDR3 DNA reads TGCAGTGCCCCCAAGTCGGTCCAAGAGACCCAGTACTTC. The chain has TRBV20-1 and TRBJ2-5; D gene ambiguous. Trimming removed 6 bases from V and 1 base from J, with 12 bases in between. The CDR3 runs to 13 residues. Germline-derived CDR1 and CDR2 are DFQATT and SNEGSKA (reference sequence).

Note on this clonotype: A much larger clone differs from this one at a single base, so this may be a read error. V gene TRBV30 combines with J gene TRBJ2-3; no reliable D call. The CDR3 runs to 15 residues. The V and J ends lost 3 bases and 1 base respectively, with 14 bases between them. Germline CDR1 reads GTSNPN; CDR2 reads SVGIG (reference sequence). DNA for the CDR3: TGTGCCTGGAGGAGAAGGGTTGGCGGCACAGATACGCAGTATTTT. Amino acid sequence: CAWRRRVGGTDTQYF.

This clonotype was picked up many times. This chain uses TRBV30 with TRBJ1-1; D is undetermined. Germline lookup yields CDR1 GTSNPN and CDR2 SVGIG (reference sequence). CDR3 length: 13 residues. Deletions cut 0 bases from V and 5 bases from J, with 10 bases between. The CDR3 DNA is TGTGCCTGGAGTGTACACTCTGGGACTGAAGCTTTCTTT. It specifies CAWSVHSGTEAFF.

This chain connects TRBV20-1 to TRBJ1-2, with a possible D match to TRBD1 (5 bases). Trimming removed 2 bases from V and 4 bases from J, with 8 bases in between. CDR3 size: 12 residues. CDR1 and CDR2 (germline): DFQATT, SNEGSKA (reference sequence). CDR3: CSARQGGYGYTF. In DNA, the CDR3 is TGCAGTGCTAGACAGGGAGGCTATGGCTACACCTTC.

This clonotype appeared once. The gene calls are TRBV12-3 or TRBV12-4 and TRBJ2-5; D is unclear. Between the trimmed V and J ends, which lost 7 bases and 8 bases, there was a span of 17 bases. The CDR3 runs to 13 residues. The CDR3 loop reads CASTPGHVDTQYF. The CDR3 DNA sequence: TGTGCCAGCACCCCCGGCCACGTGGATACCCAGTACTTC.

As to this clonotype: This is likely a read error, given that the CDR3 carries no conserved phenylalanine or tryptophan at its end. The V and J genes are TRBV12-3 or TRBV12-4 and TRBJ2-7; 8 bases align to TRBD2. The CDR3 contains 15 residues. The CDR3 is CVSGVLGRALEEQYS. CDR3 coding DNA: TGTGTCAGCGGTGTCCTCGGGAGGGCCTTGGAAGAGCAGTACTCC.

This clonotype was detected only once. A much larger clone is a single base away; this may be a read error. This chain connects TRBV18 to TRBJ2-7, with a weak D call TRBD2 (6 bases). The CDR3 sequence is 16 residues long. The germline V and J ends were trimmed by 3 bases and 0 bases, with 15 bases remaining between them. The V gene's germline CDR1 is KGHSH and CDR2 LQKENI. CDR3 region: CASSPKNSGYSYEQYF. CDR3 nucleotides: TGTGCCAGCTCACCGAAGAATAGCGGTTACTCCTACGAGCAGTACTTC.

A remark on this clonotype: One end of the junction varies from germline; a read error may be responsible. This chain connects TRBV6-1 to TRBJ2-3; 8 bases align to TRBD2. Germline CDR1 MNHNS, CDR2 SASEGT. This CDR3 spans 18 amino acids. The CDR3 reads CVSSEPASGPYSIDTQYF. DNA for the CDR3: TGTGTCAGCAGTGAACCAGCTAGCGGGCCGTATAGCATAGATACGCAGTATTTC.

Of note for this clonotype: No conserved phenylalanine or tryptophan is present at the end of the CDR3, so a read error is the likely explanation. This chain joins TRBV4-1 and TRBJ1-5; D might be TRBD1 (6 bases). Germline CDR1 is MGHRA and CDR2 is YSYEKL. The V end was cut by 1 base, the J end by 4 bases, with 20 bases between. CDR3 length: 18 residues. CDR3 region: CASSQGPGTWYGNQPQHS. The CDR3 coding sequence is TGCGCCAGCAGCCAAGGTCCCGGGACATGGTACGGTAATCAGCCCCAGCATTCT.

This clonotype was counted many times. V is TRBV4-1 and J is TRBJ1-1, with a possible D match to TRBD1 (5 bases). The CDR3 covers 14 residues. Germline V CDR1 and CDR2: MGHRA, YSYEKL. V lost 4 bases and J 4 bases, leaving 13 bases between the germline ends. This CDR3 reads CASSPRGAGTEAFF. The CDR3 DNA sequence: TGCGCCAGCAGCCCTCGAGGGGCAGGCACTGAAGCTTTCTTT.

The chain links TRBV6-1 to TRBJ1-2; no reliable D call. Germline V gene sequence: CDR1 MNHNS, CDR2 SASEGT. This CDR3 is 10 amino acids long. The V and J ends lost 4 bases and 10 bases respectively, with 7 bases between them. The CDR3 coding sequence is TGTGCCAGCAGTGGTGGTCACTACACCTTC. Protein: CASSGGHYTF.

On this clonotype: At one end, the junction sequence differs from germline, possibly due to a read error. V gene TRBV11-2 combines with J gene TRBJ2-7; D uncertain. The CDR3 contains 14 residues. CDR1 is SGHAT and CDR2 is FQNNGV in the germline V gene. CDR3 DNA: TGTGCCAGCAGCTTAACTAACGGAGCCTACAAGCAGTACTTC. Its protein product is CASSLTNGAYKQYF.